The 5 T cell receptor beta chains below were found in one sample sequenced in a study of response to subunit inactivated influenza vaccine. TCRdb re-derived calls from the RT-PCR reads in MiXCR, one entry per CDR3 protein. The sample lists around 530,000 distinct CDR3 sequences, approximately 17% occurring once. The material was CD4+ T cells sorted from PBMCs, obtained less than 30 months after vaccination. The receptors derive from a man aged 45 to 70 who received an inactivated influenza vaccine.

This clonotype was seen a few times. This chain uses TRBV6-2 or TRBV6-3 with TRBJ1-1; possible D gene TRBD1, 5 bases. Germline V gene sequence: CDR1 MNHEY, CDR2 SVGEGT. Between the trimmed V and J ends, which lost 4 bases and 4 bases, there was a span of 10 bases. The CDR3 runs 13 residues. As DNA, the CDR3 is TGTGCCAGCAGTTGGGACGGGGTCACTGAAGCTTTCTTT. Residues: CASSWDGVTEAFF.

The rearrangement uses TRBV12-3 or TRBV12-4 and TRBJ2-1; 11 bases match TRBD2. This CDR3 spans 16 amino acids. V shed 3 bases, J shed 6 bases, and the junction held 7 bases outside the gene matches. DNA for the CDR3: TGTGCCAGCAGTTTTGTACTAGCGGGGGCCGCCAATGAGCAGTTCTTC. This gives the protein CASSFVLAGAANEQFF.

This clonotype was seen more than once but under ten times. The chain carries TRBV5-1 and TRBJ2-5, with 9 nucleotides matching TRBD2. CDR1 is SGHRS and CDR2 is YFSETQ in the germline V gene. After removal of 6 bases from V and 1 base from J, the junction contained 10 bases not matched to a gene. The CDR3 loop spans 16 amino acids. The CDR3 reads CASTGGRAGGQETQYF. DNA of the CDR3: TGCGCCAGCACAGGCGGCCGAGCGGGGGGCCAAGAGACCCAGTACTTC. The whole variable domain, remainder taken from reference TRBV5-1 and TRBJ2-5, is KAGVTQTPRYLIKTRGQQVTLSCSPISGHRSVSWYQQTPGQGLQFLFEYFSETQRNKGNFPGRFSGRQFSNSRSEMNVSTLELGDSALYLCASTGGRAGGQETQYFGPGTRLLVL.

The chain combines TRBV7-2 with TRBJ1-1; 8 bases map to TRBD1. CDR3 length equals 15 residues. CDR1 and CDR2 (germline): SGHTA, FQGNSA. J lost 2 bases, V lost 5 bases, and 7 bases had no gene match. The CDR3 DNA sequence: TGTGCCAGCAGCCCTTGGACAGGGATAAACACTGAAGCTTTCTTT. The encoded protein is CASSPWTGINTEAFF.

This clonotype was seen only a few times. The chain combines TRBV10-3 with TRBJ2-7, with a weak D call TRBD1 (6 bases). CDR1 is ENHRY and CDR2 is SYGVKD in the germline V gene. The CDR3 is 13 amino acids. The germline V and J ends were trimmed by 9 bases and 5 bases, with 17 bases remaining between them. The CDR3 region is CAISLAGAHEQYF. Here the CDR3 DNA reads TGTGCCATATCTCTGGCAGGGGCTCACGAGCAGTACTTC.